The 8 T cell receptor beta chains below all came from one sample that was sequenced in a study of T cell repertoires in cytomegalovirus infection. TCRdb re-called the reads through MiXCR, storing one row per CDR3 protein. This sample has approximately 300,000 distinct CDR3 sequences, with 25% to 30% found just once. Which antigens these TCRs recognize remains unknown. The specimen comprised cultured PBMCs, sampled from culture after CMV antigen stimulation. These receptors all stem from a human donor in good health (CMV status not recorded). Some clones in this sample may be carry-over from other donors' samples.

In this sample, this clonotype turned up once. V and J are TRBV6-1 and TRBJ1-6, with D tentatively TRBD1 (5 bases). Germline CDR1 reads MNHNS; CDR2 reads SASEGT. The V gene lost 4 bases and the J gene lost 10 bases, with 23 bases spanning the gap. CDR3 length equals 17 residues. DNA of the CDR3: TGTGCCAGCAGTGCCGATCGTTCGACAGTTTCGAGCTCACCCCTCCACTTT. Translating gives CASSADRSTVSSSPLHF.

The rearrangement links TRBV29-1 to TRBJ1-1; D ambiguous. This CDR3 is 14 amino acids long. Germline CDR1 reads SQVTM; CDR2 reads ANQGSEA. The V gene lost 1 base and the J gene lost 5 bases, with 14 bases spanning the gap. CDR3 sequence reads: CSVEVVAVRTEAFF. DNA for the CDR3: TGCAGCGTTGAAGTTGTTGCGGTTCGGACTGAAGCTTTCTTT.

The CDR3 DNA is TGCAGTGGTACACAGGTCCGCCTCAAAAACATTCAGTACTTC. Protein: CSGTQVRLKNIQYF. This chain uses TRBV20-1 with TRBJ2-4, with D tentatively TRBD1 (5 bases). V was trimmed by 7 bases and J by 3 bases, leaving 16 bases between them. There are 14 residues in the CDR3. CDR1 is DFQATT and CDR2 is SNEGSKA in the germline V gene (reference sequence).

The chain carries TRBV10-3 and TRBJ1-5; 8 bases align to TRBD1. Germline V gene sequence: CDR1 ENHRY, CDR2 SYGVKD. Trimming cost V 0 bases and J 3 bases; bases outside gene matches: 4. This CDR3 region has 16 residues. The CDR3 reads CAISESGQGSNQPQHF. CDR3 DNA sequence: TGTGCCATCAGTGAGTCCGGACAGGGTTCCAATCAGCCCCAGCATTTT.

This clonotype was seen repeatedly, ten times or more. The V and J genes are TRBV7-6 and TRBJ2-7, with D possibly matching TRBD2 (6 bases). V was cut by 2 bases and J by 0 bases, with 17 bases left in between. The CDR3 has 17 residues. CDR1 SGHVS and CDR2 FNYEAQ come from the germline V gene. CDR3 sequence (DNA): TGTGCCAGCAGCTTATGGCCGGGACTCCTAAGCTCCTACGAGCAGTACTTC. This codes for CASSLWPGLLSSYEQYF.

The chain recombines TRBV18 with TRBJ2-3; TRBD1 matches at 8 bases. The V gene end was trimmed by 3 bases and the J gene end by 2 bases; junction bases not matched to a gene: 7. The length of the CDR3 is 16 residues. Germline V gene lookup returns CDR1 KGHSH and CDR2 LQKENI. CDR3 DNA: TGTGCCAGCTCACCCTTTGACAGGGGTTACACAGATACGCAGTATTTT. Translating it yields CASSPFDRGYTDTQYF.

V and J are TRBV28 and TRBJ1-1; a weak D match, TRBD1 (5 bases). CDR1 MDHEN and CDR2 SYDVKM come from the germline V gene. The germline V and J ends were trimmed by 7 bases and 5 bases, with 14 bases remaining between them. The CDR3 consists of 13 residues. The CDR3 protein is CASKMGVKTEAFF. CDR3 coding DNA: TGTGCCAGCAAAATGGGGGTTAAGACTGAAGCTTTCTTT.

The chain carries TRBV29-1 and TRBJ1-1, with TRBD1 as a possible D gene (6 bases). Germline CDR1 is SQVTM and CDR2 is ANQGSEA. This CDR3 has 14 amino acids. Trimming took off 6 bases at V and 1 base at J, with 15 bases between the two ends. In nucleotides, the CDR3 is TGCAGCGTCCCGGGACACTTTTCGAACACTGAAGCTTTCTTT. Amino acid sequence: CSVPGHFSNTEAFF.